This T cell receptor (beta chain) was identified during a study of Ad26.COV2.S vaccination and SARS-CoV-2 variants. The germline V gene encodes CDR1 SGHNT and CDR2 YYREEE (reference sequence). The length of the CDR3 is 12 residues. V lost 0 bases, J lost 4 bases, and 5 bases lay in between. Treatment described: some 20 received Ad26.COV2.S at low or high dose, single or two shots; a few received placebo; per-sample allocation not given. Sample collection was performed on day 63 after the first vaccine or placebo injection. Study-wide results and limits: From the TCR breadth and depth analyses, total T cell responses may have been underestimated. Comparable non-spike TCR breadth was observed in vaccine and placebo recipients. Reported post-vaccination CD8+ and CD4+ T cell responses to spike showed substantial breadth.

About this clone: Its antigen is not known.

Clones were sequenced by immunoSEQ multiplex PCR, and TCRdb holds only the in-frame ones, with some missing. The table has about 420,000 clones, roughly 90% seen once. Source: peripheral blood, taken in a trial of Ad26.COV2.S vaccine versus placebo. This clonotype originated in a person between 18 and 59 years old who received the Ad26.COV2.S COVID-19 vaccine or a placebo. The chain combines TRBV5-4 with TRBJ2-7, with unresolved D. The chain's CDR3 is CASSLGDYEQYF. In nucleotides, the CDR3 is TGTGCCAGCAGCTTGGGGGATTACGAGCAGTACTTC.